Presented here are 32 T cell receptor beta chains from one specimen sequenced in a study of technical replicates of blood from several donors. Sequenced by immunoSEQ multiplex PCR; TCRdb stores in-frame clones only, minus some. The table shows more than 70,000 clones, with about 91% occurring only once. What was sequenced was T cells isolated from PBMCs. The receptors originated from a human donor in good health.

This clone has more than one count but fewer than ten. The V and J genes are TRBV6-5 and TRBJ2-7; D possibly corresponds to TRBD2 (6 bases). CDR1 and CDR2 (germline): MNHEY, SVGAGI. V was cut by 0 bases and J by 3 bases, with 15 bases left in between. This CDR3 is 16 amino acids long. The CDR3 spells CASSYSIRDFNYEQYF. The CDR3 DNA reads TGTGCCAGCAGTTACTCGATTCGGGACTTCAACTACGAGCAGTACTTC.

The rearrangement links TRBV27 to TRBJ2-1; TRBD2 aligns across 11 bases. CDR3 length: 16 amino acids. The germline V gene has CDR1 MNHEY and CDR2 SMNVEV (reference sequence). Unmatched junction bases numbered 4, after V lost 3 bases and J lost 3 bases. CDR3 residues: CASSFLTSGSYNEQFF. DNA for the CDR3: TGTGCCAGCAGTTTTCTCACTAGCGGGAGCTACAATGAGCAGTTCTTC.

This clone has more than one count but fewer than ten. This chain joins TRBV23-1 and TRBJ1-5; 9 nucleotides match TRBD1. TRBV23-1 is placed among ORFs of uncertain function. This CDR3 is built from 15 residues. The J segment lost 6 bases and the V segment lost 2 bases, leaving 5 bases of the junction unmatched. CDR3 nucleotides: TGCGCCAGCAGTCAAGAAGGGGGACAGGGTCAGCCCCAGCATTTT. Translated, it gives CASSQEGGQGQPQHF.

V is TRBV2 and J is TRBJ2-7, with D maybe TRBD2 (7 bases). The CDR3 extends over 13 amino acids. Germline CDR1 is SNHLY and CDR2 is FYNNEI. V lost 5 bases and J 2 bases, leaving 10 bases between the germline ends. The CDR3 DNA is TGTGCCAGCAGTACAGGGACTACCTACGAGCAGTACTTC. Residues: CASSTGTTYEQYF.

The chain joins TRBV27 to TRBJ2-7; 7 bases are a match to TRBD2. Germline V gene lookup returns CDR1 MNHEY and CDR2 SMNVEV (reference sequence). There are 16 residues in the CDR3. V dropped 2 bases and J dropped 0; count of bases not matched to a gene: 7. The CDR3 sequence: CASSLTSARSSYEQYF. CDR3 DNA: TGTGCCAGCAGTTTAACTAGCGCCAGGAGCTCCTACGAGCAGTACTTC.

This clone was seen just once. The V gene is TRBV27, the J gene TRBJ2-1, with TRBD2 matching over 8 bases. Per the germline V gene, CDR1 is MNHEY and CDR2 is SMNVEV (reference sequence). Trimming took 4 bases from V and 4 from J; bases not matched to a gene: 6. The CDR3 totals 15 residues. This chain's CDR3 is CASSWASGSYNEQFF. The DNA of the CDR3 is TGTGCCAGCAGTTGGGCTAGCGGGTCTTACAATGAGCAGTTCTTC.

This sequence joins TRBV6-1 and TRBJ2-7, with TRBD1 identical over 7 bases. This CDR3 has 16 residues. From germline, CDR1 is MNHNS and CDR2 SASEGT. The ends lost 4 bases at V and 5 bases at J; junction bases unmatched: 14. The CDR3 loop reads CASSGLHLGGWDEQYF. The CDR3 nucleotides are TGTGCCAGCAGTGGACTTCACCTAGGGGGCTGGGACGAGCAGTACTTC.

J is TRBJ2-7 and V is TRBV28; 8 bases map to TRBD1. The CDR3 totals 15 residues. With 5 bases clipped from V and 5 bases from J, the junction kept 11 bases outside the gene matches. Germline V gene sequence: CDR1 MDHEN, CDR2 SYDVKM. The CDR3: CASSIVQGVNNEQYF. CDR3 in DNA: TGTGCCAGCAGTATAGTACAGGGGGTGAATAACGAGCAGTACTTC.

The V gene is TRBV19, the J gene TRBJ2-5, with D possibly being TRBD1 (6 bases). The CDR3 is 15 residues long. Deletions cut 4 bases from V and 2 bases from J, with 14 bases between. In germline, CDR1 is LNHDA, CDR2 SQIVND (reference sequence). This chain's CDR3 is CASSTPGEGQETQYF. CDR3 in DNA: TGTGCCAGTAGTACCCCAGGGGAAGGGCAAGAGACCCAGTACTTC.

The chain has TRBV21-1 and TRBJ2-1; no check of the table's D call, TRBD1, against the DNA was made. TRBV21-1 is a pseudogene. This CDR3 has 16 residues. The CDR3 DNA is TGTGCCAGCAGCAAAGGAGGACAGCGCCCTGTAGATGAGCAGTTCTTC. Amino acids: CASSKGGQRPVDEQFF.

The chain links TRBV4-1 to TRBJ1-2; the match to TRBD1 covers 8 bases. After removal of 0 bases from V and 4 bases from J, the junction contained 4 bases not matched to a gene. Germline CDR1 MGHRA, CDR2 YSYEKL. The CDR3 has 15 residues. CDR3 in amino acids: CASSQDPGQAYGYTF. As DNA, the CDR3 is TGCGCCAGCAGCCAAGACCCGGGACAGGCCTATGGCTACACCTTC.

CDR3 nucleotides: TGCGCCAGCAGCCATAACTACGAGCAGTACTTC. Translating gives CASSHNYEQYF. The chain recombines TRBV4-1 with TRBJ2-7; D call uncertain. The ends were cut back, 3 bases at V and 3 bases at J, with 3 bases in the middle. The CDR3 runs to 11 residues. Germline values: CDR1 MGHRA, CDR2 YSYEKL.

The chain couples TRBV6-5 to TRBJ1-5; D gene ambiguous. The CDR3 sequence is 12 residues long. The germline gives CDR1 MNHEY, CDR2 SVGAGI. Trimming removed 2 bases from V and 6 bases from J, with 5 bases in between. CDR3 loop: CASSYAGQPQHF. CDR3 bases: TGTGCCAGCAGTTACGCCGGTCAGCCCCAGCATTTT.

The CDR3 sequence: CASSQQARADYGYTF. The CDR3 DNA is TGCGCCAGCAGCCAACAAGCCAGGGCTGACTATGGCTACACCTTC. The V and J genes are TRBV4-1 and TRBJ1-2, with D tentatively TRBD1 (5 bases). CDR3 length: 15 residues. Germline assignment: CDR1 MGHRA and CDR2 YSYEKL. Trimming took off 2 bases at V and 3 bases at J, with 13 bases between the two ends.

The chain recombines TRBV4-2 with TRBJ2-3; D is unclear. The CDR3 totals 13 residues. The V end lost 4 bases, the J end lost 5 bases, and 10 bases lay between the germline ends. Germline V gene data show CDR1 as LGHNA and CDR2 as YNFKEQ. CDR3 nucleotides: TGTGCCAGCAGCCTTGCCCACGGAGATACGCAGTATTTT. Its translation: CASSLAHGDTQYF.

The rearrangement joins TRBV5-1 to TRBJ2-4; D may be TRBD2 (6 bases). Trimming removed 4 bases from V and 0 bases from J, with 8 bases in between. The CDR3 spans 14 residues. Germline CDR1 and CDR2: SGHRS and YFSETQ. The CDR3 loop is CASSQGLAKNIQYF. The CDR3 DNA reads as TGCGCCAGCAGCCAGGGACTAGCCAAAAACATTCAGTACTTC.

The genes are TRBV5-4 and TRBJ2-1; 7 bases map to TRBD2. Germline CDR1 reads SGHNT; CDR2 reads YYREEE (reference sequence). CDR3 size: 16 residues. V trimming: 3 bases; J trimming: 3 bases; junction bases outside the gene matches: 9. CDR3 sequence (DNA): TGTGCCAGCAGCTCCTTGTGGGAGGGAAACTACAATGAGCAGTTCTTC. It yields the protein CASSSLWEGNYNEQFF.

The CDR3 sequence is CASSSVNTEAFF. CDR3 nucleotides: TGTGCCAGCAGTTCGGTGAACACTGAAGCTTTCTTT. The V gene is TRBV28, the J gene TRBJ1-1; no clear D gene. CDR3 length: 12 amino acids. Germline CDR1 and CDR2: MDHEN and SYDVKM. With 4 bases removed from V and 0 bases from J, the gap between germline ends came to 3 bases.

This chain connects TRBV10-2 to TRBJ2-5, with D possibly being TRBD1 (6 bases). V dropped 5 bases and J dropped 3 bases, with 16 bases sitting between them. Germline assignment: CDR1 WSHSY and CDR2 SAAADI. The CDR3 sequence is 15 residues long. CDR3 in DNA: TGCGCCAGCAGTTGGGAATGGGGGCAGGAAGAGACCCAGTACTTC. It yields the protein CASSWEWGQEETQYF.

V usage is TRBV28 and J usage is TRBJ2-1, with D unclear. V lost 6 bases and J 10 bases, leaving 16 bases between the germline ends. The CDR3 covers 13 residues. Per the germline V gene, CDR1 is MDHEN and CDR2 is SYDVKM. In nucleotides, the CDR3 is TGTGCCAGCAGCTTTTCCCCAGTCGGGGAGCAGTTCTTC. Its translation: CASSFSPVGEQFF.

This clone came up a few times. The same CDR3 arises from other DNA sequences in this sample as well. The rearrangement links TRBV5-1 to TRBJ2-2; 8 bases match TRBD1. The ends lost 0 bases at V and 5 bases at J; junction bases unmatched: 0. The CDR3 length is 14 residues. Germline V gene sequence: CDR1 SGHRS, CDR2 YFSETQ. CDR3 in DNA: TGCGCCAGCAGCTTGGGGACAGGGACCGGGGAGCTGTTTTTT. Its translation: CASSLGTGTGELFF.

The V call is TRBV29-1, the J call TRBJ2-5, with 10 bases matching TRBD2. The CDR3 spans 14 residues. V shed 5 bases, J shed 5 bases, and the junction held 8 bases outside the gene matches. From germline, CDR1 is SQVTM and CDR2 ANQGSEA. CDR3 sequence (DNA): TGCAGCGTTTCGGGACTAGCGTTGAGGGAGACCCAGTACTTC. Translating it yields CSVSGLALRETQYF.

The CDR3 loop reads CASSGRTGRRGYGYTF. CDR3 DNA: TGTGCCAGCAGCGGCCGGACAGGGCGAAGGGGCTATGGCTACACCTTC. The chain has TRBV11-3 and TRBJ1-2; 8 bases are a match to TRBD1. The ends lost 5 bases at V and 4 bases at J; junction bases unmatched: 12. Germline values: CDR1 SGHNT, CDR2 YENEEA. CDR3 size: 16 residues.

This clone was counted only a few times. The gene calls are TRBV4-2 and TRBJ1-1; a weak D match, TRBD1 (6 bases). CDR3 length: 15 residues. Germline-derived CDR1 and CDR2 are LGHNA and YNFKEQ. V shed 4 bases and J shed 0 bases, with 12 bases lying between them. Here the CDR3 DNA reads TGTGCCAGCAGCCCTGGACAGTTCATGAACACTGAAGCTTTCTTT. The encoded protein is CASSPGQFMNTEAFF.

The chain recombines TRBV28 with TRBJ1-2; possibly TRBD1 for D (5 bases). Germline V gives CDR1 MDHEN, CDR2 SYDVKM. The CDR3 extends over 14 amino acids. Between the trimmed V and J ends, which lost 6 bases and 4 bases, there was a span of 15 bases. The DNA of the CDR3 is TGTGCCAGCAGCCCAGGAGACAGCCTCTATGGCTACACCTTC. Amino acid sequence: CASSPGDSLYGYTF.

The V gene is TRBV5-1, the J gene TRBJ1-6; 10 bases are shared with TRBD1. CDR1 and CDR2 (germline): SGHRS, YFSETQ. J lost 9 bases, V lost 0 bases, and 3 bases had no gene match. The length of the CDR3 is 15 residues. CDR3 DNA sequence: TGCGCCAGCAGCTTGGAAGGGACAGGGGTTTCACCCCTCCACTTT. Translation: CASSLEGTGVSPLHF.

CDR3 coding DNA: TGTGCCAGCAGCCCTGATGGCGGAACTGGACTAGATACGCAGTATTTT. Amino acids: CASSPDGGTGLDTQYF. The chain is built from TRBV5-4 and TRBJ2-3; weak D call: TRBD2 (5 bases). Trimming took off 4 bases at V and 5 bases at J, with 20 bases between the two ends. The germline V gene encodes CDR1 SGHNT and CDR2 YYREEE (reference sequence). The CDR3 is made up of 16 amino acids.

This clone has a single count. DNA for the CDR3: TGCAGCGTAGCGGGAGGTGTCTCCTACAATGAGCAGTTCTTC. It specifies CSVAGGVSYNEQFF. This chain connects TRBV29-1 to TRBJ2-1; TRBD2 agrees at 9 bases. Germline V gene sequence: CDR1 SQVTM, CDR2 ANQGSEA. This CDR3 contains 14 residues. The V gene end was trimmed by 6 bases and the J gene end by 0 bases; junction bases not matched to a gene: 3.

This clone has just one count. V usage is TRBV30 and J usage is TRBJ1-1, with D unclear. Trimming left V 3 bases short and J 7 bases short, with 6 bases between. The CDR3 sequence is 10 residues long. Germline CDR1 is GTSNPN and CDR2 is SVGIG (reference sequence). DNA of the CDR3: TGTGCCTGGAGACGGAGTGAAGCTTTCTTT. It is translated as CAWRRSEAFF. The full variable domain, its missing parts supplied by reference TRBV30 and TRBJ1-1, is SQTIHQWPATLVQPVGSPLSLECTVEGTSNPNLYWYRQAAGRGLQLLFYSVGIGQISSEVPQNLSASRPQDRQFILSSKKLLLSDSGFYLCAWRRSEAFFGQGTRLTVV.

In DNA form, the CDR3 reads TGTGCCAGCAGCGTAGGTAGGGGAGGGTCGTACGAGCAGTACTTC. Residues: CASSVGRGGSYEQYF. V and J are TRBV9 and TRBJ2-7, with 7 bases matching TRBD2. The trim removed 0 bases at V and 4 bases at J, leaving 7 bases unmatched. There are 15 residues in the CDR3. Germline CDR1 is SGDLS and CDR2 is YYNGEE.

The V call is TRBV27, the J call TRBJ2-7; the D gene is possibly TRBD2 (6 bases). V was pared by 5 bases and J by 0 bases, with 14 bases between. The CDR3 extends over 15 amino acids. Germline loops: CDR1 MNHEY, CDR2 SMNVEV (reference sequence). The CDR3 DNA reads TGTGCCAGCAGTCCGGGACTTCTTCTCTCCTACGAGCAGTACTTC. This gives the protein CASSPGLLLSYEQYF.

J is TRBJ2-1 and V is TRBV7-9; possibly TRBD2 for D (6 bases). The V end was cut by 1 base, the J end by 7 bases, with 8 bases between. This CDR3 has 13 amino acids. The germline CDR1 and CDR2 sequences are SEHNR and FQNEAQ (reference sequence). Here the CDR3 reads CASSLGGGNEQFF. CDR3 nucleotides: TGTGCCAGCAGCTTAGGTGGGGGGAATGAGCAGTTCTTC.